Each of the 22 T cell receptor beta chains below was sequenced from the same sample in a study of tissue T cells after allogeneic stem cell transplantation. Some clones are missing from TCRdb's copy, which holds only in-frame ones; the method was immunoSEQ multiplex PCR. The sample gives several thousand clones, approximately 51% of which show up once; roughly 21% is in the top ten. Specified time point: mouse harvest day 14 after allogeneic transplant. The graft held 10^6 splenic CD5+ T cells and 10^7 T-cell-depleted bone marrow cells. Material: gut tissue. These receptors were obtained from a female BALB/c mouse given C57BL/6 T cells with graft-versus-host disease after an allogeneic hematopoietic cell transplant.

To note about this clone: Gene names are mouse gene names. The read ends 1 residue early relative to the CDR3; the germline J gene fills the gap. The chain joins TRBV2 to TRBJ2-7; 11 bases match TRBD2. The CDR3 has 16 amino acids. Germline V gives CDR1 LGHNA, CDR2 YSYQKL. J was trimmed by 7 bases and V by 0 bases; bases with no gene match: 8. CDR3 sequence: CASSQDPELGGREQYF. CDR3 bases read: TGTGCCAGCAGCCAAGATCCGGAACTGGGGGGGCGGGAACAGTAC.

For this clone: The junction shows a germline mismatch at one end, possibly a read error. The genes are named according to mouse. Read data end 1 residue before the CDR3 end; the end is taken from the germline J gene. The rearrangement links TRBV3 to TRBJ2-1; 8 bases line up with TRBD2. This CDR3 contains 15 residues. Per germline, CDR1 SNHLY and CDR2 FYNGKV (reference sequence). The sequenced CDR3 bases are TGTGCCAGCAGCCCCGACTGGGGAGGCTACGCTGCGCAGTTC. Its translation is CASSPDWGGYAAQF. The whole CDR3 protein is CASSPDWGGYAAQFF.

As regards this clone: The gene names here belong to mouse. From the germline J gene comes the end of the CDR3, since the read stops 1 residue before it. The chain recombines TRBV15 with TRBJ2-1, with TRBD2 matching over 9 bases. CDR1 SGHND and CDR2 FRSKSL come from the germline V gene. CDR3 length equals 16 residues. V lost 6 bases and J lost 1; bases outside the gene matches: 7. The CDR3 spells CASRLLGGGNYAEQFF. The CDR3 bases that were read are TGTGCCAGCAGACTACTGGGGGGTGGCAACTATGCTGAGCAGTTC.

Concerning this clone itself: Gene names follow the mouse nomenclature. The read terminates 1 residue before the CDR3 end, so the remaining end is supplied by the germline J gene. The chain has TRBV31 and TRBJ2-7; 10 bases agree with TRBD2. The CDR3 is made up of 14 amino acids. Trimming at V came to 3 bases and at J to 3 bases, leaving 5 bases not matched to a gene. Germline CDR1 GKSSPN, CDR2 SITVG. CDR3 in amino acids: CAWRNWGGRYEQYF. Incomplete CDR3 DNA: TGTGCCTGGAGGAACTGGGGGGGGCGCTATGAACAGTAC.

With respect to this clone: Gene names and germline refer to mouse. The missing CDR3 end, 1 residue past where the read stops, is filled in from the germline J gene. J is TRBJ2-2 and V is TRBV3, with 12 bases identical to TRBD2. The CDR3 extends over 16 amino acids. J lost 4 bases, V lost 5 bases, and 5 bases had no gene match. Per the germline V gene, CDR1 is SNHLY and CDR2 is FYNGKV (reference sequence). The sequenced part of the CDR3 DNA is TGTGCCAGCAGCCGACTGGGGGGGCGCGCCACCGGGCAGCTCTAC. This codes for CASSRLGGRATGQLY. From start to end, the CDR3 is CASSRLGGRATGQLYF.

This clone has only a few counts. Mouse gene names and germline throughout. The read halts 1 residue ahead of the CDR3 end, with the missing end drawn from the germline J gene. The sample carries other DNA sequences with the same CDR3. J is TRBJ1-3 and V is TRBV26, with a possible D match to TRBD1 (6 bases). V was clipped by 2 bases and J by 1 base, with 6 bases between them. This CDR3 region has 14 residues. Germline V gene data show CDR1 as KGHPV and CDR2 as FQNQEV (reference sequence). CDR3 sequence: CASSLGTSGNTLYF. CDR3 bases read: TGTGCCAGCAGTCTGGGGACATCTGGAAATACGCTCTAT.

The sample holds a few counts of this clone. Germline and genes here are mouse. The read terminates 1 residue before the CDR3 end, so the remaining end is supplied by the germline J gene. V gene TRBV13-2 combines with J gene TRBJ1-3; D unclear. The CDR3 covers 16 residues. The germline gives CDR1 NNHNN, CDR2 SYGAGS (reference sequence). Trimming stripped 0 bases from V and 0 bases from J, with 10 bases between. The CDR3 sequence is CASGDAGANSGNTLYF. The covered CDR3 bases are TGTGCCAGCGGTGATGCAGGAGCAAATTCTGGAAATACGCTCTAT.

This clone rates as medium-sized. Mouse gene names and germline throughout. Read sequence stops 1 residue before the CDR3 end, and the germline J gene provides the missing end. The J gene is TRBJ1-2, the V gene TRBV20; D not certain. With 1 base removed from V and 2 bases from J, the gap between germline ends came to 5 bases. Germline loops: CDR1 GFQATS, CDR2 STVNSAI. There are 12 residues in the CDR3. CDR3 region: CGARVQNSDYTF. The covered CDR3 bases are TGTGGTGCTAGGGTCCAGAACTCCGACTACACC.

Comments on this clone: The germline and genes are mouse ones. Read coverage stops 1 residue before the CDR3 terminus; the germline J gene supplies the remainder. The rearrangement uses TRBV16 and TRBJ1-1, with no clear D. The CDR3 spans 12 residues. CDR1 is SGHSA, CDR2 FRNQAP, per germline. The V end was cut by 5 bases, the J end by 1 base, with 5 bases between. The CDR3 sequence is CASSIQNTEVFF. The covered CDR3 bases are TGTGCAAGCAGCATTCAAAACACAGAAGTCTTC. Looking up the rest from reference TRBV16 and TRBJ1-1 gives the full variable domain: NAGVIQTPRHKVTGKGQEATLWCEPISGHSAVFWYRQTIVQGLEFLTYFRNQAPIDDSGMPKERFSAQMPNQSHSTLKIQSTQPQDSAVYLCASSIQNTEVFFGKGTRLTVV.

Comment on this clone: Genes and germline come from the mouse. The read ends 1 residue shy of where the CDR3 ends; the end is completed using the germline J gene. The chain carries TRBV26 and TRBJ2-5; the match to TRBD1 covers 7 bases. V lost 10 bases and J lost 2; bases outside the gene matches: 3. Germline loops: CDR1 KGHPV, CDR2 FQNQEV (reference sequence). The CDR3 has 12 residues. This CDR3 is CATDRVQDTQYF. The CDR3 bases that were read are TGTGCCACCGACAGGGTCCAAGACACCCAGTAC.

This clone is medium-sized in the sample. The genes and germline here are from mouse. The read falls 1 residue short of the CDR3 end, and the missing part is taken from the germline J gene. The genes are TRBV26 and TRBJ1-2; tentative D call: TRBD1 (5 bases). The CDR3 is 14 residues long. Trimming pared 1 base from V and 4 bases from J, leaving 10 bases between. Germline V gene sequence: CDR1 KGHPV, CDR2 FQNQEV (reference sequence). The CDR3 sequence: CASSLLVRVSDYTF. The sequenced part of the CDR3 DNA is TGTGCCAGCAGTCTGTTGGTCAGGGTCTCCGACTACACC.

This clone has just one count. Gene names and germline refer to mouse. Read data end 1 residue before the CDR3 end; the end is taken from the germline J gene. The chain recombines TRBV26 with TRBJ2-3; D is unclear. CDR1 and CDR2 from the germline V gene are KGHPV and FQNQEV (reference sequence). The CDR3 length is 12 residues. Trimming took 6 bases from V and 0 from J, leaving 4 bases between them. The CDR3 bases that were read are TGTGCCAGCAGAACAAGTGCAGAAACGCTGTAT. Translated, it gives CASRTSAETLY. The entire CDR3 is CASRTSAETLYF.

This clone has only a few counts. Gene names are mouse gene names. The DNA ends 1 residue before the CDR3 does, and the rest of the CDR3 is filled in from the germline J gene. The chain couples TRBV5 to TRBJ2-2, with D possibly matching TRBD1 (5 bases). The CDR3 loop spans 15 amino acids. CDR1 and CDR2 from the germline V gene are LGHNA and YNLKQL (reference sequence). Trimming stripped 1 base from V and 4 bases from J, with 10 bases between. CDR3: CASSQGREGTGQLYF. Incomplete CDR3 DNA: TGTGCCAGCAGCCAAGGCAGGGAGGGCACCGGGCAGCTCTAC.

Remarks on this clone: The gene names here belong to mouse. The sequence runs out 1 residue before the end of the CDR3; the remainder is reconstructed from the germline J gene. This chain uses TRBV13-2 with TRBJ2-5; TRBD2 matches at 12 bases. Losses at the gene ends were 4 bases for V and 3 bases for J; bases not matched to a gene: 6. Per germline, CDR1 NNHNN and CDR2 SYGAGS (reference sequence). The CDR3 contains 16 residues. CDR3 DNA (partial): TGTGCCAGCGGTCGAGACTGGGGGGGCGGACAAGACACCCAGTAC. Its translation: CASGRDWGGGQDTQY. The full CDR3 reads CASGRDWGGGQDTQYF.

The table lists this clone with a few counts. These gene names are mouse names. Read coverage stops 1 residue before the CDR3 terminus; the germline J gene supplies the remainder. This sequence joins TRBV1 and TRBJ2-7; 9 nucleotides align to TRBD1. Unmatched junction bases numbered 7, after V lost 3 bases and J lost 7 bases. There are 14 residues in the CDR3. The germline CDR1 and CDR2 sequences are NSQYPW and LRSPGD (reference sequence). CDR3 amino acids: CTCSALDRGGEQYF. Partial CDR3 DNA: TGCACCTGCAGTGCCCTGGACAGGGGTGGGGAACAGTAC.

The sample holds a few counts of this clone. Gene names denote mouse genes. Coverage ceases 1 residue before the CDR3 finishes, and the germline J gene fills in the end. The chain uses TRBV23 and TRBJ2-4; the listed D gene, TRBD2, was not tested against the DNA. CDR1 and CDR2 (germline): KGHTA, FQNQQP. This CDR3 spans 14 amino acids. The sequenced CDR3 bases are TGCTCCAGCAGTCAATCGGGGGGGTGGGACACCTTGTAC. It yields the protein CSSSQSGGWDTLY. The full CDR3 sequence reads CSSSQSGGWDTLYF.

Regarding this clone: This likely traces to a read error, being one base from a far larger clone. Each gene name is a mouse one. The sequence runs out 1 residue before the end of the CDR3; the remainder is reconstructed from the germline J gene. The chain employs TRBV16 and TRBJ1-2; D not certain. The germline V and J ends were trimmed by 3 bases and 1 base, with 12 bases remaining between them. CDR3 length: 15 amino acids. CDR1 and CDR2 (germline): SGHSA, FRNQAP. Partial CDR3 DNA: TGTGCAAGCAGCTTCGATCGAGGCATAAACTCCGACTACACC. Translated: CASSFDRGINSDYT. The full CDR3 is CASSFDRGINSDYTF.

The sample holds one count of this clone. The genes and germline here are from mouse. The CDR3 end lies 1 residue beyond the end of the read and is filled in from the germline J gene. Different DNA sequences within this sample yield the same CDR3. This sequence joins TRBV26 and TRBJ2-3; a possible D gene is TRBD2 (7 bases). The CDR3 loop spans 15 amino acids. Trimming cost V 2 bases and J 0 bases, with 9 bases left between them. Germline CDR1 KGHPV, CDR2 FQNQEV (reference sequence). The CDR3: CASSLRGASAETLYF. CDR3 DNA (partial): TGTGCCAGCAGTCTGCGGGGGGCTAGTGCAGAAACGCTGTAT.

This clone was picked up a small number of times. The gene symbols are mouse symbols. The sequence runs out 1 residue before the end of the CDR3; the remainder is reconstructed from the germline J gene. J is TRBJ1-1 and V is TRBV14; TRBD1 matches at 9 bases. V lost 3 bases and J lost 5; bases outside the gene matches: 2. The germline gives CDR1 SGHDT, CDR2 FRDEAV. The CDR3 sequence is 13 residues long. The CDR3 region is CASSSGTGTEVFF. Incomplete CDR3 DNA: TGTGCCAGCAGTTCCGGGACAGGGACAGAAGTCTTC.

There are a few counts of this clone. Gene names are the mouse ones. The CDR3 end lies 1 residue beyond the end of the read and is filled in from the germline J gene. The V call is TRBV13-2, the J call TRBJ2-4; no clear D. Per the germline V gene, CDR1 is NNHNN and CDR2 is SYGAGS (reference sequence). The CDR3 runs to 14 residues. V was cut by 2 bases and J by 0 bases, with 7 bases left in between. CDR3 protein: CASGEMGSQNTLYF. Partial CDR3 DNA: TGTGCCAGCGGTGAAATGGGTAGTCAAAACACCTTGTAC.

With respect to this clone: The germline and genes are mouse ones. The read halts 1 residue ahead of the CDR3 end, with the missing end drawn from the germline J gene. This chain connects TRBV26 to TRBJ2-1; D ambiguous. V lost 2 bases, J lost 0 bases, and 8 bases lay in between. The germline V gene encodes CDR1 KGHPV and CDR2 FQNQEV (reference sequence). This CDR3 has 15 amino acids. The CDR3 protein is CASSLPGYNYAEQFF. The part of the CDR3 DNA that was read is TGTGCCAGCAGTCTGCCTGGATATAACTATGCTGAGCAGTTC.

As for this clone: Gene names and germline match the mouse. The sequence runs out 1 residue before the end of the CDR3; the remainder is reconstructed from the germline J gene. The chain recombines TRBV20 with TRBJ2-5; 9 nucleotides agree with TRBD1. CDR3 length: 13 residues. Germline V gives CDR1 GFQATS, CDR2 STVNSAI. The V gene end was trimmed by 5 bases and the J gene end by 4 bases; junction bases not matched to a gene: 4. The DNA read from the CDR3 is TGTGGTGCTCTTACAGGGGGCGAAGACACCCAGTAC. Translating it yields CGALTGGEDTQY. The whole CDR3 region reads CGALTGGEDTQYF.